This T cell receptor (beta chain) was documented in a study of blood T cell repertoires in COVID-19. Overall study: Donors in the United States, Italy and Spain gave samples during acute or convalescent COVID-19.

Repertoires were generated with immunoSEQ multiplex PCR, while TCRdb's copy carries only in-frame clones and drops some. The table lists approximately 400,000 clones, around 88% of them singletons. The CDR3 length is 12 residues. Germline V lookup: CDR1 SQVTM, CDR2 ANQGSEA. Trimming cost V 1 base and J 4 bases, with 7 bases left between them. The chain employs TRBV29-1 and TRBJ1-1; D is unclear. Input material: peripheral blood. The receptor was derived from a woman in her forties or fifties with COVID-19, enrolled during active disease. The CDR3 here is CSVEGQITEAFF. The CDR3 nucleotides read TGCAGCGTTGAAGGGCAGATCACTGAAGCTTTCTTT.